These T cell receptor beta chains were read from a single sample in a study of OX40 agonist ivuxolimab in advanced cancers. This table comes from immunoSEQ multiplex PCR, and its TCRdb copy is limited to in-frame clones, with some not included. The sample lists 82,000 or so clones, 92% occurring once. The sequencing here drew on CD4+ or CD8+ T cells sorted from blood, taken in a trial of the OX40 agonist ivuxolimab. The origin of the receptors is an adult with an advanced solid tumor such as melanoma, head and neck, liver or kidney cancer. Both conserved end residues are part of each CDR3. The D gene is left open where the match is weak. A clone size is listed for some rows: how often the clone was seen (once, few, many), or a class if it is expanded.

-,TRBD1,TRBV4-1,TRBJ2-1,CASSQDWGTVRDNEQFF,TGCGCCAGCAGCCAAGACTGGGGGACAGTCCGGGACAATGAGCAGTTCTTC
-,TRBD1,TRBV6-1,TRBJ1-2,CASSQGQYGYTF,TGTGCCAGTTCACAGGGGCAATATGGCTACACCTTC
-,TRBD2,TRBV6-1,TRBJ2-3,CASSLAEDTQYF,TGTGCCAGCAGTCTAGCGGAAGATACGCAGTATTTT
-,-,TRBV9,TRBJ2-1,CASTSGTSSYNEQFF,TGTGCCAGCACCTCCGGGACCAGCTCCTACAATGAGCAGTTCTTC
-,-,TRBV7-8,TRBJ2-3,CASSLDYSTDTQYF,TGTGCCAGCAGCTTGGACTATTCCACAGATACGCAGTATTTT
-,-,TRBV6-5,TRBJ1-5,CASSYSRNQPQHF,TGTGCCAGCAGTTACTCGAGAAATCAGCCCCAGCATTTT
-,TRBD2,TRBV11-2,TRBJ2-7,CASSFTSGVSSYEQYF,TGTGCCAGCAGTTTTACTAGCGGGGTTAGCTCCTACGAGCAGTACTTC
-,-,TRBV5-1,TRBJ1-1,CASSLTGNTEAFF,TGCGCCAGCAGCTTGACGGGGAACACTGAAGCTTTCTTT
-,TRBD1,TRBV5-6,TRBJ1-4,CASSPFTGQGDIANEKLFF,TGTGCCAGCAGCCCATTTACGGGACAGGGGGATATAGCTAATGAAAAACTGTTTTTT
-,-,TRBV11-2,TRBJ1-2,CASSSKNYYGYTF,TGTGCCAGCAGCTCCAAGAATTACTATGGCTACACCTTC
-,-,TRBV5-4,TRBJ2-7,CASREDRGTRLYEQYF,TGTGCCAGCAGGGAGGACCGAGGGACTCGACTTTACGAGCAGTACTTC
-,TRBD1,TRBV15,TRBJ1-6,CATSIGTGGLSPLHF,TGTGCCACCAGCATCGGGACAGGGGGCCTTTCACCCCTCCACTTT
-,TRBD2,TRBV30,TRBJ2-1,CAWSVPGTSVRNEQFF,TGTGCCTGGAGTGTACCCGGGACTAGCGTGCGGAATGAGCAGTTCTTC
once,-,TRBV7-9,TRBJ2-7,CASSLSGGLADEQYF,TGTGCCAGCAGCTTATCAGGGGGACTTGCGGACGAGCAGTACTTC
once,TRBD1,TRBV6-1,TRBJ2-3,CASSGVRGQVDTQYF,TGTGCCAGCAGTGGCGTCAGGGGGCAAGTGGATACGCAGTATTTT
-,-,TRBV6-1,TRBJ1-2,CASSEPQVNYGYTF,TGTGCCAGCAGTGAACCCCAGGTTAACTATGGCTACACCTTC
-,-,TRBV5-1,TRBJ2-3,CASSALLASGTDTQYF,TGCGCCAGCAGCGCCCTACTAGCTTCGGGCACAGATACGCAGTATTTT
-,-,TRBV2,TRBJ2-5,CASSQKETQYF,TGTGCCAGCAGTCAGAAAGAGACCCAGTACTTC
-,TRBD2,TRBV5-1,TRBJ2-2,CASRPGLGTGELFF,TGCGCCAGTAGACCGGGACTAGGCACCGGGGAGCTGTTTTTT
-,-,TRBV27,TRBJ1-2,CASSLLGGHGYTF,TGTGCCAGCAGTTTATTGGGCGGCCATGGCTACACCTTC
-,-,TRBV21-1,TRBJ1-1,CASSKTPGWAFF,TGTGCCAGCAGCAAAACCCCGGGTTGGGCTTTCTTT
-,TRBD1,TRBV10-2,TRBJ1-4,CASWDRLGEKLFF,TGCGCCAGCTGGGACAGACTCGGCGAAAAACTGTTTTTT
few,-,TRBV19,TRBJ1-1,CASSRKTADTEAFF,TGTGCCAGTAGTAGGAAGACAGCTGACACTGAAGCTTTCTTT
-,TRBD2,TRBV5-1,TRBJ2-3,CASSLVSGRRGDTQYF,TGCGCCAGCAGCTTGGTTAGCGGGAGGCGTGGGGATACGCAGTATTTT
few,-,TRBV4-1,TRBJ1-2,CASSQEWGPGYTF,TGCGCCAGCAGCCAAGAATGGGGCCCTGGCTACACCTTC
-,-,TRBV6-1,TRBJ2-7,CASFLSFEQYF,TGTGCCAGCTTCCTGTCCTTCGAGCAGTACTTC
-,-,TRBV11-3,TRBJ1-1,CASSFMVNTEAFF,TGTGCCAGCAGCTTTATGGTGAACACTGAAGCTTTCTTT
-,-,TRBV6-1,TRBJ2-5,CASSEFITTGSGETQYF,TGTGCCAGCAGTGAATTTATCACGACAGGTTCAGGGGAGACCCAGTACTTC
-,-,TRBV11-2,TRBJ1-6,CASSLSTAHNSPLHF,TGTGCCAGCAGCTTATCCACAGCTCATAATTCACCCCTCCACTTT
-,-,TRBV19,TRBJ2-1,CASSILGYSYNEQFF,TGTGCCAGTAGTATCCTAGGTTACTCCTACAATGAGCAGTTCTTC
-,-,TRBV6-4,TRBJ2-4,CASSADSKNIQYF,TGTGCCAGCAGCGCGGATTCCAAAAACATTCAGTACTTC
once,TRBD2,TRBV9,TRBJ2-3,CASSGGLASDTQYF,TGTGCCAGCAGCGGCGGACTAGCGTCGGATACGCAGTATTTT
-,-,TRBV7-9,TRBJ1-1,CASSLGQINTEAFF,TGTGCCAGCAGCTTAGGACAGATTAACACTGAAGCTTTCTTT
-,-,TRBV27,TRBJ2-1,CASTQGPSRSYNEQFF,TGTGCCAGCACTCAAGGACCCTCCCGGTCCTACAATGAGCAGTTCTTC
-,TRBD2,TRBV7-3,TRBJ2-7,CASSLAAPTSGSSYEQYF,TGTGCCAGCAGCTTAGCGGCCCCCACTAGCGGCTCCTCCTACGAGCAGTACTTC
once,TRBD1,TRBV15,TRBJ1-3,CATSRDRLSGNTIYF,TGTGCCACCAGCAGGGACAGGCTCTCTGGAAACACCATATATTTT
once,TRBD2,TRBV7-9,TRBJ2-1,CASSLGISGSLLAYNEQFF,TGTGCCAGCAGCTTAGGCATTAGCGGGAGCCTCCTGGCTTACAATGAGCAGTTCTTC
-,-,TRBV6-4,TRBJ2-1,CASSPGQSYNEQFF,TGTGCCAGCAGTCCCGGACAGAGCTACAATGAGCAGTTCTTC
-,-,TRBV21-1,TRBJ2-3,CASSLNRTRKCTDTQYF,TGTGCCAGCAGCCTGAACAGGACTAGGAAATGTACAGATACGCAGTATTTT
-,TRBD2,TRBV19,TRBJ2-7,CASSIIPSGEQYF,TGTGCCAGTAGTATAATCCCTAGCGGCGAGCAGTACTTC